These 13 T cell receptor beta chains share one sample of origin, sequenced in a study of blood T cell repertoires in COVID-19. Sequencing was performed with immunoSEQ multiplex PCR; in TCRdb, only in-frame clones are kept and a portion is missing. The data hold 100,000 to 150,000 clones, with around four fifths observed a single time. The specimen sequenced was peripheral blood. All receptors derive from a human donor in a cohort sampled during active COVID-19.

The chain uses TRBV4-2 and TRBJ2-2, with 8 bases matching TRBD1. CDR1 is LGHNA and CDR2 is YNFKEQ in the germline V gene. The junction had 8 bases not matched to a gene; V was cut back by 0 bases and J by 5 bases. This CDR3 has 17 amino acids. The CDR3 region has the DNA TGTGCCAGCAGCCAAGAGGGGGCAGGGGGCAGGACCGGGGAGCTGTTTTTT. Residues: CASSQEGAGGRTGELFF.

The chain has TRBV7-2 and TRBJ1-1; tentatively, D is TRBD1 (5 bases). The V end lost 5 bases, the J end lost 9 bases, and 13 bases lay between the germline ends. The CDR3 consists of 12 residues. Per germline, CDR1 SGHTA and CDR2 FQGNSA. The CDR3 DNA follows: TGTGCCAGCAGCACAGGACCCACGAAAGCTTTCTTT. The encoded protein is CASSTGPTKAFF. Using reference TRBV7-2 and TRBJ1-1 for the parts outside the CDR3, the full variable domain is GAGVSQSPSNKVTEKGKDVELRCDPISGHTALYWYRQSLGQGLEFLIYFQGNSAPDKSGLPSDRFSAERTGGSVSTLTIQRTQQEDSAVYLCASSTGPTKAFFGQGTRLTVV.

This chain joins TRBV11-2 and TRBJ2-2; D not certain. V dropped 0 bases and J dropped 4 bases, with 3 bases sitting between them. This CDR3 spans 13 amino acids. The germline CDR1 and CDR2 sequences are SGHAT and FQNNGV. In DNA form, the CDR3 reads TGTGCCAGCAGCTTAGACGGCACCGGGGAGCTGTTTTTT. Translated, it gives CASSLDGTGELFF.

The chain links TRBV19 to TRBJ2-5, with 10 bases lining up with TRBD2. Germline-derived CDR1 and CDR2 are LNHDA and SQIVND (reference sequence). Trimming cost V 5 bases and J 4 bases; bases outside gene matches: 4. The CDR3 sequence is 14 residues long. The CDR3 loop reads CASSERGGLETQYF. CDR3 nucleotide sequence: TGTGCCAGTAGTGAGCGGGGGGGCCTAGAGACCCAGTACTTC.

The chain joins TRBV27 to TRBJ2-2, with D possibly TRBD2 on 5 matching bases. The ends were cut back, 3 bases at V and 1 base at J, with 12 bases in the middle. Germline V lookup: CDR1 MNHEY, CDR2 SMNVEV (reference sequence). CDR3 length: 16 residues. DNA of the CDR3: TGTGCCAGCAGTTTTTGGAGGAGCGGGAACACCGGGGAGCTGTTTTTT. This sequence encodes CASSFWRSGNTGELFF.

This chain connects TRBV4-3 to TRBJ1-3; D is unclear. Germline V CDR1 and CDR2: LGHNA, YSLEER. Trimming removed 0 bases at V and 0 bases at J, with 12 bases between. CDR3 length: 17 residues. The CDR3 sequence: CASSQDIPGTSGNTIYF. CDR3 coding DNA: TGCGCCAGCAGCCAAGATATTCCGGGAACCTCTGGAAACACCATATATTTT.

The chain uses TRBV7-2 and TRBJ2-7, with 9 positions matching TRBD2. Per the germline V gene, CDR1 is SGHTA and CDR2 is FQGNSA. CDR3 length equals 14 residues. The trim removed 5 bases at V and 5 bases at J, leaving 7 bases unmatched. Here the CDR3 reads CASSPGTSSNEQYF. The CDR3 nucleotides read TGTGCCAGCAGCCCCGGGACTAGCAGCAACGAGCAGTACTTC. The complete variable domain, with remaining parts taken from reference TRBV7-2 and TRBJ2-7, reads GAGVSQSPSNKVTEKGKDVELRCDPISGHTALYWYRQSLGQGLEFLIYFQGNSAPDKSGLPSDRFSAERTGGSVSTLTIQRTQQEDSAVYLCASSPGTSSNEQYFGPGTRLTVT.

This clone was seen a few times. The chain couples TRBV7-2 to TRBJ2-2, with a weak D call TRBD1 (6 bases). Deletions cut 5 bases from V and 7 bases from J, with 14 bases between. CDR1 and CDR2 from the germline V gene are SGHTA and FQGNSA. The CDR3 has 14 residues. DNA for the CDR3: TGTGCCAGCAGCATGAACAGGGATTTCGGGGAGCTGTTTTTT. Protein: CASSMNRDFGELFF.

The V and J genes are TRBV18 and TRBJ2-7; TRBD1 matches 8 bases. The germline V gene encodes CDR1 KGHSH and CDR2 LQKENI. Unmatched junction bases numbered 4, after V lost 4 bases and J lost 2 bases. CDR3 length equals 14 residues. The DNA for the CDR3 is TGTGCCAGCTCACGGACAGGGAACGCCTACGAGCAGTACTTC. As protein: CASSRTGNAYEQYF.

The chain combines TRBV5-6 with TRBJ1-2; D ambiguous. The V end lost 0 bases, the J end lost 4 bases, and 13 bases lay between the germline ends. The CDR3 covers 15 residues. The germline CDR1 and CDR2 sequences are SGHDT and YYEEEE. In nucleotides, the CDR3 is TGTGCCAGCAGCTTGGTAGCCGGCCCCAGCTATGGCTACACCTTC. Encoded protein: CASSLVAGPSYGYTF.

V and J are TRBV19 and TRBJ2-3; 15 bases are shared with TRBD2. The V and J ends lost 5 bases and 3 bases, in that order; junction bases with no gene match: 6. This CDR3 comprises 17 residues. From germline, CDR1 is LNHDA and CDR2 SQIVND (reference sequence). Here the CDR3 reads CASSRRTSGGETDTQYF. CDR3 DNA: TGTGCCAGTAGTCGCAGGACTAGCGGGGGGGAAACAGATACGCAGTATTTT.

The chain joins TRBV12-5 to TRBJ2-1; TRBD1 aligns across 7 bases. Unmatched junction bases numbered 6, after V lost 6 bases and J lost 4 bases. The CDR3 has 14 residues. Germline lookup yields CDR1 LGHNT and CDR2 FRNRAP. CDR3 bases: TGTGCTAGTGGCTATGGACAGGAGTACAATGAGCAGTTCTTC. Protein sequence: CASGYGQEYNEQFF. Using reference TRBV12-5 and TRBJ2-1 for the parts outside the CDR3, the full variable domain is DARVTQTPRHKVTEMGQEVTMRCQPILGHNTVFWYRQTMMQGLELLAYFRNRAPLDDSGMPKDRFSAEMPDATLATLKIQPSEPRDSAVYFCASGYGQEYNEQFFGPGTRLTVL.

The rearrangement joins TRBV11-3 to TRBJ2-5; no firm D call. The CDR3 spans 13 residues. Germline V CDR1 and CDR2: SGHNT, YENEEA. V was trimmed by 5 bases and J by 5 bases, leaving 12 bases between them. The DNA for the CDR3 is TGTGCCAGCAGCCGGTTGAACGGGGAGACCCAGTACTTC. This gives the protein CASSRLNGETQYF. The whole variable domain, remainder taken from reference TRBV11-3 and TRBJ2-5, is EAGVVQSPRYKIIEKKQPVAFWCNPISGHNTLYWYLQNLGQGPELLIRYENEEAVDDSQLPKDRFSAERLKGVDSTLKIQPAELGDSAVYLCASSRLNGETQYFGPGTRLLVL.